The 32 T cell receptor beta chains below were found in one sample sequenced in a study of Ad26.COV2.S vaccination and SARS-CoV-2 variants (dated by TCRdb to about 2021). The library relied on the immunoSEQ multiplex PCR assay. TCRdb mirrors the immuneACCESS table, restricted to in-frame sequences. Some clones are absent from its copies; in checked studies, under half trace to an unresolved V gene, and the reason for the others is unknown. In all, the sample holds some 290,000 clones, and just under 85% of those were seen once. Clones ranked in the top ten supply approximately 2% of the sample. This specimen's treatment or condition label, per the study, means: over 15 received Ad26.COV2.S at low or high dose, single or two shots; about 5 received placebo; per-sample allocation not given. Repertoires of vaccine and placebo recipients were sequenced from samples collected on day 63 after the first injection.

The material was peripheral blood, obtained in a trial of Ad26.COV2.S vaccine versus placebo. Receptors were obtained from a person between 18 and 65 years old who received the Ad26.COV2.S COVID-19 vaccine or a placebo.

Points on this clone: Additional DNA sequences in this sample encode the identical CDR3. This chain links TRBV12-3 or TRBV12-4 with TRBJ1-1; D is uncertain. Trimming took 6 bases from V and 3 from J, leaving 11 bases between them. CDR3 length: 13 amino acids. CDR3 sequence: CASSLTGDTEAFF. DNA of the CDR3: TGTGCCAGCAGCCTTACTGGGGACACTGAAGCTTTCTTT.

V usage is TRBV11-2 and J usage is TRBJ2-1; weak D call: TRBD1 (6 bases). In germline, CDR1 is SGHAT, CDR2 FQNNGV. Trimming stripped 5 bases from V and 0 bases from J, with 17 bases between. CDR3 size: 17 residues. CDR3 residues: CASSTWTAQGSYNEQFF. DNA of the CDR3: TGTGCCAGCAGCACTTGGACAGCCCAGGGCTCCTACAATGAGCAGTTCTTC.

The CDR3 region is CSVGEYGGEETQYF. CDR3 in DNA: TGCAGCGTTGGCGAGTATGGAGGGGAAGAGACCCAGTACTTC. V is TRBV29-1 and J is TRBJ2-5, with D possibly matching TRBD2 (6 bases). The CDR3 is 14 residues long. Germline V CDR1 and CDR2: SQVTM, ANQGSEA. V was clipped by 4 bases and J by 3 bases, with 15 bases between them.

Written as DNA, the CDR3 is TGTGCCAGCAGCCAGAAATATGGCTACACCTTC. Encoded protein: CASSQKYGYTF. This chain links TRBV3-1 (or the pseudogene TRBV3-2) with TRBJ1-2; D unclear. V was clipped by 3 bases and J by 5 bases, with 4 bases between them. The CDR3 contains 11 residues. Per germline, CDR1 LGHDT and CDR2 YNNKEL (reference sequence).

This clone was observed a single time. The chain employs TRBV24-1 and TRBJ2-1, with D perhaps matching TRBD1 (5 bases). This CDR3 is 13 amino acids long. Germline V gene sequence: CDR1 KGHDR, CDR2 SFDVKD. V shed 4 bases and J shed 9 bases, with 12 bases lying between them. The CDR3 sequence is CATSDPNRSEQFF. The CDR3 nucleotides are TGTGCCACCAGTGACCCTAACAGGAGTGAGCAGTTCTTC.

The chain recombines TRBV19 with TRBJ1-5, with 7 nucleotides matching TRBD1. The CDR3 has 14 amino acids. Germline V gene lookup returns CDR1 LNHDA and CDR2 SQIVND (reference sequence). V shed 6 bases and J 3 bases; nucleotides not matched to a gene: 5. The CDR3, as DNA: TGTGCCAGTAGCTCACAGGGGAACAATCAGCCCCAGCATTTT. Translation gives CASSSQGNNQPQHF.

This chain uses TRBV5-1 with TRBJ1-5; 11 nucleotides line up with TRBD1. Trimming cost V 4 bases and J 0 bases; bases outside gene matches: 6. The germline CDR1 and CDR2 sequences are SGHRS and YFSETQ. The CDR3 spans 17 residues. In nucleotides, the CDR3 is TGCGCCAGCAGCCCCGGACAGGGGGCAAGTAGCAATCAGCCCCAGCATTTT. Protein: CASSPGQGASSNQPQHF.

The chain's CDR3 is CASSPRRLAGGVGEQFF. CDR3 coding DNA: TGTGCCAGCAGCCCACGGCGACTAGCGGGGGGGGTAGGGGAGCAGTTCTTC. The chain combines TRBV7-2 with TRBJ2-1, with 14 positions matching TRBD2. The V and J ends lost 5 bases and 10 bases, in that order; junction bases with no gene match: 13. The CDR3 contains 17 residues. The germline gives CDR1 SGHTA, CDR2 FQGNSA.

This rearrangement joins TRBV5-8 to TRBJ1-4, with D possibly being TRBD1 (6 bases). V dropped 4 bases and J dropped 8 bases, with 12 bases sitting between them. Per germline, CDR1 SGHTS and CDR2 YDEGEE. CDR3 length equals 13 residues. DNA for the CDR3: TGTGCCAGCAGCCCACAGGGTCGGGAAAAACTGTTTTTT. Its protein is CASSPQGREKLFF.

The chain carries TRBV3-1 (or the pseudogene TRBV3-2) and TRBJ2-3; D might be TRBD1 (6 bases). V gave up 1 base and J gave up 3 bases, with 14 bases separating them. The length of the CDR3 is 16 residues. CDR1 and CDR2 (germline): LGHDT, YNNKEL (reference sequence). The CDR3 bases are TGTGCCAGCAGCCAAGTCGTCGGGACACATACAGATACGCAGTATTTT. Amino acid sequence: CASSQVVGTHTDTQYF.

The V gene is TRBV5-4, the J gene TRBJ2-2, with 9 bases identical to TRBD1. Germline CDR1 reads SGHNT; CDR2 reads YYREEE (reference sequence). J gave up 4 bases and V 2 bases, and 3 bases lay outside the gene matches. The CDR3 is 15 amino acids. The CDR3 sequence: CASSLQGARTGELFF. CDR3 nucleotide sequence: TGTGCCAGCAGCTTACAGGGGGCCCGCACCGGGGAGCTGTTTTTT.

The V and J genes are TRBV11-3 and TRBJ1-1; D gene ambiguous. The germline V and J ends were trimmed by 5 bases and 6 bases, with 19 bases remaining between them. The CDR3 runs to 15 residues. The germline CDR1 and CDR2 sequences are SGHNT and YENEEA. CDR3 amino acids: CASSTRKGFDSEAFF. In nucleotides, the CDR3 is TGTGCCAGCAGCACCAGGAAGGGCTTTGACTCTGAAGCTTTCTTT.

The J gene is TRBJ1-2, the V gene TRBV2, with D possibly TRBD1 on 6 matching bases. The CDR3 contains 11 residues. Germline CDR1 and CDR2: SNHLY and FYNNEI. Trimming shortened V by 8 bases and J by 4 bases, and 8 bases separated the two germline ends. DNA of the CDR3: TGTGCCAGCGGAGGGGGCTATGGCTACACCTTC. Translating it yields CASGGGYGYTF.

The CDR3 coding sequence is TGTGCCACCAGCAGAAGTATAGTCAGCCTCTCTGGAAACACCATATATTTT. This sequence encodes CATSRSIVSLSGNTIYF. The rearrangement joins TRBV15 to TRBJ1-3; D call uncertain. Trimming left V 2 bases short and J 0 bases short, with 14 bases between. From germline, CDR1 is LNHNV and CDR2 YYDKDF (reference sequence). The CDR3 extends over 17 amino acids.

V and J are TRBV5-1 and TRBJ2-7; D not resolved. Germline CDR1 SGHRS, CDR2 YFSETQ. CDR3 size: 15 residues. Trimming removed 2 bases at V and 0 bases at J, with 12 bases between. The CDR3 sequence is CASSLDPNRSYEQYF. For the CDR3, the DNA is TGCGCCAGCAGCTTAGACCCGAACCGCTCCTACGAGCAGTACTTC.

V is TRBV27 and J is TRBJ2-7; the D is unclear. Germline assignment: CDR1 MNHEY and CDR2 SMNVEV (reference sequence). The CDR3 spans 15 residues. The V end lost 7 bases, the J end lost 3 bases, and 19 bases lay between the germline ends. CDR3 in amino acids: CASNLYSRHRYEQYF. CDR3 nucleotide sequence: TGTGCCAGCAACCTGTATTCGAGACATCGCTACGAGCAGTACTTC.

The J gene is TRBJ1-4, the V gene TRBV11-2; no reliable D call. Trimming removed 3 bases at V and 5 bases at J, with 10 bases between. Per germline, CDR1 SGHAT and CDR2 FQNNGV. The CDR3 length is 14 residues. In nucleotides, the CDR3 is TGTGCCAGCAGCTTGGTGCTGGGAAATGAAAAACTGTTTTTT. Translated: CASSLVLGNEKLFF.

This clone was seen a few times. In nucleotides, the CDR3 is TGTGCCAGCAGCCAAGATCTGGGTAAAGGGGACACTGAAGCTTTCTTT. Encoded protein: CASSQDLGKGDTEAFF. V usage is TRBV3-1 (or the pseudogene TRBV3-2) and J usage is TRBJ1-1, with D tentatively TRBD1 (5 bases). V dropped 0 bases and J dropped 3 bases, with 14 bases sitting between them. Germline loops: CDR1 LGHDT, CDR2 YNNKEL (reference sequence). The CDR3 extends over 16 amino acids.

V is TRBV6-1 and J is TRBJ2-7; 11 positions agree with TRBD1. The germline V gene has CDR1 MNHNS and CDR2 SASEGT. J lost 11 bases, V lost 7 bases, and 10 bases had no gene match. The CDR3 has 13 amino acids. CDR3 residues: CASTVQGGQGEYF. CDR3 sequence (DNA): TGTGCCAGCACCGTTCAGGGGGGACAGGGGGAGTACTTC.

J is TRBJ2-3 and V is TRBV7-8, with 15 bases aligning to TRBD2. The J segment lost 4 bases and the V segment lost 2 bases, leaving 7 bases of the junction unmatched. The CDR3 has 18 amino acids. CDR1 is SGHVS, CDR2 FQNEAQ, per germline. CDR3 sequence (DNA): TGTGCCAGCAGCTTAAAGAGGACTAGCGGGGGGGAGGCAGATACGCAGTATTTT. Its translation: CASSLKRTSGGEADTQYF.

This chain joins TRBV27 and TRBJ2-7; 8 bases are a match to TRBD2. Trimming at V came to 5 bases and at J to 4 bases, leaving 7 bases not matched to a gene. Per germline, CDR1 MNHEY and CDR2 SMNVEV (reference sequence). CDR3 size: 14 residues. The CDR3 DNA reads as TGTGCCAGCAGTCTTAGCGGGGTTCGTTACGAGCAGTACTTC. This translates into CASSLSGVRYEQYF.

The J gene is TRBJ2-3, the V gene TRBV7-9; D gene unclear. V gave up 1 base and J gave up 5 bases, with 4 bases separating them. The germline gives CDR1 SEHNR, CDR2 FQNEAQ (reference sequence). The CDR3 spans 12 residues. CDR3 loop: CASSLELDTQYF. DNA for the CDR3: TGTGCCAGCAGCTTAGAGTTAGATACGCAGTATTTT.

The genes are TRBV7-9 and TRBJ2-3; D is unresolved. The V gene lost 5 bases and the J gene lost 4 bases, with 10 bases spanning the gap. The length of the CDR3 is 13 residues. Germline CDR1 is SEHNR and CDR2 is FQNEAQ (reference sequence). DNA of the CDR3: TGTGCCAGCAGCCTCAATACGGCAGATACGCAGTATTTT. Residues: CASSLNTADTQYF. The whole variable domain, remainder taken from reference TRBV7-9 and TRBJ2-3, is DTGVSQNPRHKITKRGQNVTFRCDPISEHNRLYWYRQTLGQGPEFLTYFQNEAQLEKSRLLSDRFSAERPKGSFSTLEIQRTEQGDSAMYLCASSLNTADTQYFGPGTRLTVL.

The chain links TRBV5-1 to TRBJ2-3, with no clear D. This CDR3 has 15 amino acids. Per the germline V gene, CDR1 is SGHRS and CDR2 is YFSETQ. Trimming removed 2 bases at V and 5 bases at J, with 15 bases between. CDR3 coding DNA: TGCGCCAGCAGCTTCTCGCCTCGCACGGAAGATACGCAGTATTTT. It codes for CASSFSPRTEDTQYF.

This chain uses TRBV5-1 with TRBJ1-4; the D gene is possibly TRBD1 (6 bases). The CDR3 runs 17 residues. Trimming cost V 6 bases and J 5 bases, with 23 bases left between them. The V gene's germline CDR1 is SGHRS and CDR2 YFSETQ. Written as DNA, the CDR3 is TGCGCCAGCACCAACCCCGGCGGACAGACTGGCAATGAAAAACTGTTTTTT. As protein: CASTNPGGQTGNEKLFF.

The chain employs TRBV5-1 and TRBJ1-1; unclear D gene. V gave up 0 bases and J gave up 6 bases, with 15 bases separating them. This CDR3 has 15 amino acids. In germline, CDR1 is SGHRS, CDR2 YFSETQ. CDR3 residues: CASSLVRNTGAEAFF. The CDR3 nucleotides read TGCGCCAGCAGCTTGGTTAGAAATACCGGCGCTGAAGCTTTCTTT.

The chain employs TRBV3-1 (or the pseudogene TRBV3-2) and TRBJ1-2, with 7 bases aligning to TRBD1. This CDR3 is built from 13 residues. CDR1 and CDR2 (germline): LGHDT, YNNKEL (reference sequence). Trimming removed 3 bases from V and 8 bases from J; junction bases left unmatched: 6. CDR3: CASSHDRVVGYTF. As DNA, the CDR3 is TGTGCCAGCAGCCACGACAGGGTCGTCGGCTACACCTTC.

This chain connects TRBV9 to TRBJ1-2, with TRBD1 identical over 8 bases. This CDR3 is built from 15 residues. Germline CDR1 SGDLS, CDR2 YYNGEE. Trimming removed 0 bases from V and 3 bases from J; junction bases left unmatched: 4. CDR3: CASSVGAGGDYGYTF. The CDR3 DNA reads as TGTGCCAGCAGCGTAGGGGCAGGGGGCGACTATGGCTACACCTTC.

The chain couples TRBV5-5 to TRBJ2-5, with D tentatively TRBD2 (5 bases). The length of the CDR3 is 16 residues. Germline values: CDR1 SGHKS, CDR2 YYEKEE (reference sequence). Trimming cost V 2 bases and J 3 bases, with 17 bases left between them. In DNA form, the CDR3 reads TGTGCCAGCAGCTTTAGGTTAGAGGGAAGGAAAGAGACCCAGTACTTC. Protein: CASSFRLEGRKETQYF.

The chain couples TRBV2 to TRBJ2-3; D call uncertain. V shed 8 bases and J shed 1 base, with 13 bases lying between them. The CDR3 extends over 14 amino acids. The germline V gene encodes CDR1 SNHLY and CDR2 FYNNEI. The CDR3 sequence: CASLGPTGTDTQYF. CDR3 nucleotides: TGTGCCAGCCTCGGACCGACGGGCACAGATACGCAGTATTTT.

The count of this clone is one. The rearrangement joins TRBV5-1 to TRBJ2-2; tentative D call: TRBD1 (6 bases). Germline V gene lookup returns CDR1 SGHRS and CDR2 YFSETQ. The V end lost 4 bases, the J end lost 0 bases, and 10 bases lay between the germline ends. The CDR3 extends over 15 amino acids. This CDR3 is CASSRGTPNTGELFF. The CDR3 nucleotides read TGCGCCAGCAGCCGTGGGACACCGAACACCGGGGAGCTGTTTTTT.

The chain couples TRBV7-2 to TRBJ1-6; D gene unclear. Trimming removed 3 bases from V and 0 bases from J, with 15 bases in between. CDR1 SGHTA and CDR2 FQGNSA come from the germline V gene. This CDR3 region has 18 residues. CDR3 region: CASSFRRSLSSYNSPLHF. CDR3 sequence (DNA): TGTGCCAGCAGCTTTCGAAGGTCCTTAAGCTCCTATAATTCACCCCTCCACTTT.